What follows are 5 T cell receptor beta chains derived from one specimen sequenced in a study of OX40 agonist ivuxolimab in advanced cancers. To prepare the library, the immunoSEQ multiplex PCR assay was applied. Sourced from immuneACCESS, this table was stored by TCRdb with only in-frame sequences that have V and J called. A share of the clones is absent; for the studies checked, an unresolved V gene accounts for under half, and the remainder has no known explanation. This sample comprises around 80,000 clones, approximately 79% of them detected only once. Around 6.6% of the sample comes from the top ten. Source: CD4+ or CD8+ T cells sorted from blood, taken in a trial of the OX40 agonist ivuxolimab. Receptors originate from an adult with an advanced solid tumor such as melanoma, head and neck, liver or kidney cancer.

The J gene is TRBJ1-5, the V gene TRBV7-8; D perhaps matches TRBD1 (5 bases). Trimming shortened V by 0 bases and J by 2 bases, and 8 bases separated the two germline ends. The CDR3 sequence is 15 residues long. Germline assignment: CDR1 SGHVS and CDR2 FQNEAQ. As DNA, the CDR3 is TGTGCCAGCAGCTTAGCGGGAGGGGGCAATCAGCCCCAGCATTTT. Translation gives CASSLAGGGNQPQHF. The whole variable domain, remainder taken from reference TRBV7-8 and TRBJ1-5, is GAGVSQSPRYKVAKRGQDVALRCDPISGHVSLFWYQQALGQGPEFLTYFQNEAQLDKSGLPSDRFFAERPEGSVSTLKIQRTQQEDSAVYLCASSLAGGGNQPQHFGDGTRLSIL.

This clone was observed a handful of times. The CDR3, as DNA: TGTGCCAGCAGTCTTACCCTAGGGGACGAGCAGTACGTC. Protein sequence: CASSLTLGDEQYV. The chain carries TRBV6-1 and TRBJ2-7, with D tentatively TRBD1 (5 bases). Germline CDR1 and CDR2: MNHNS and SASEGT. The CDR3 is made up of 13 amino acids. Trimming shortened V by 5 bases and J by 5 bases, and 13 bases separated the two germline ends.

The chain links TRBV5-5 to TRBJ1-2; a possible D gene is TRBD1 (5 bases). There are 13 residues in the CDR3. V lost 3 bases, J lost 4 bases, and 10 bases lay in between. Germline V gives CDR1 SGHKS, CDR2 YYEKEE (reference sequence). This CDR3 reads CASSSSQGYGYTF. The CDR3 region has the DNA TGTGCCAGCAGCTCTTCCCAGGGCTATGGCTACACCTTC.

The chain combines TRBV5-6 with TRBJ2-1; 7 bases align to TRBD2. The junction had 10 bases not matched to a gene; V was cut back by 0 bases and J by 7 bases. The CDR3 runs 16 residues. CDR1 and CDR2 from the germline V gene are SGHDT and YYEEEE. CDR3 sequence (DNA): TGTGCCAGCAGCTTGGCCCCCCGCGGGGGAGGGAATGAGCAGTTCTTC. As protein: CASSLAPRGGGNEQFF.

The chain recombines TRBV25-1 with TRBJ1-6; D uncertain. Germline V gene data show CDR1 as MGHDK and CDR2 as SYGVNS. Trimming took off 2 bases at V and 4 bases at J, with 12 bases between the two ends. The CDR3 contains 16 residues. CDR3 DNA sequence: TGTGCCAGCAGTGAAGTTGAACCGAAATATAATTCACCCCTCCACTTT. It translates to CASSEVEPKYNSPLHF.